The 31 T cell receptor beta chains in this list originate from one sample, sequenced in a study of T cell repertoires in cytomegalovirus infection. TCRdb re-called the reads through MiXCR, storing one row per CDR3 protein. The table lists a few hundred thousand distinct CDR3 sequences, over 7.5% of them singletons. The sequenced material came from PBMCs. The receptors stem from a human donor in good health (CMV status not recorded). Some clones in this sample may be carry-over from other donors' samples.

With regard to this clonotype: A much larger clone differs by one base, so this may be a read error. The rearrangement joins TRBV28 to TRBJ2-5, with 11 bases fitting TRBD1. The CDR3 loop spans 15 amino acids. Germline V gene data show CDR1 as MDHEN and CDR2 as SYDVKM. Germline trimming cut 8 bases from V and 4 bases from J; bases unmatched to any gene: 9. This CDR3 is CASGEDRGLRETQYF. In DNA form, the CDR3 reads TGTGCCAGCGGCGAGGACAGGGGGCTTCGAGAGACCCAGTACTTC.

This clonotype has a count of ten or more. V usage is TRBV7-2 and J usage is TRBJ2-7; 11 positions agree with TRBD2. Germline CDR1 reads SGHTA; CDR2 reads FQGNSA. J lost 5 bases, V lost 8 bases, and 2 bases had no gene match. CDR3 length: 12 residues. The chain's CDR3 is CASLAGGHEQYF. The DNA for the CDR3 is TGTGCCAGCTTAGCGGGAGGGCACGAGCAGTACTTC. Combining the CDR3 with reference TRBV7-2 and TRBJ2-7 gives the whole variable domain GAGVSQSPSNKVTEKGKDVELRCDPISGHTALYWYRQSLGQGLEFLIYFQGNSAPDKSGLPSDRFSAERTGGSVSTLTIQRTQQEDSAVYLCASLAGGHEQYFGPGTRLTVT.

This clonotype occurred many times. The chain recombines TRBV7-2 with TRBJ2-3; 7 positions match TRBD2. From germline, CDR1 is SGHTA and CDR2 FQGNSA. CDR3 length equals 15 residues. V shed 2 bases, J shed 1 base, and the junction held 3 bases outside the gene matches. The CDR3 here is CASSLRGDGTDTQYF. Here the CDR3 DNA reads TGTGCCAGCAGCTTACGGGGGGATGGCACAGATACGCAGTATTTT.

The V and J genes are TRBV7-2 and TRBJ1-2, with no clear D. The CDR3 length is 13 residues. Trimming cost V 3 bases and J 4 bases, with 9 bases left between them. Germline V gives CDR1 SGHTA, CDR2 FQGNSA. The CDR3 DNA follows: TGTGCCAGCAGCTTGGCTCAGCGCTATGGCTACACCTTC. Translated, it gives CASSLAQRYGYTF. The full variable domain, in which reference TRBV7-2 and TRBJ1-2 provide the parts outside the CDR3, is GAGVSQSPSNKVTEKGKDVELRCDPISGHTALYWYRQSLGQGLEFLIYFQGNSAPDKSGLPSDRFSAERTGGSVSTLTIQRTQQEDSAVYLCASSLAQRYGYTFGSGTRLTVV.

This clonotype occurred a few times. The chain combines TRBV30 with TRBJ2-7; 12 nucleotides line up with TRBD2. In germline, CDR1 is GTSNPN, CDR2 SVGIG (reference sequence). The J segment lost 6 bases and the V segment lost 2 bases, leaving 8 bases of the junction unmatched. The CDR3 is 15 residues long. The CDR3 sequence: CAWSSGLAGGSEQYF. The CDR3 DNA sequence: TGTGCCTGGAGTAGTGGGCTAGCGGGAGGGAGCGAGCAGTACTTC.

This clonotype was recorded at least ten times. The chain is built from TRBV27 and TRBJ2-2, with 8 bases identical to TRBD2. Germline CDR1 reads MNHEY; CDR2 reads SMNVEV (reference sequence). With V trimmed by 3 bases and J by 1 base, 1 base remained unmatched. This CDR3 contains 15 residues. The CDR3 loop reads CASSLSGRNTGELFF. The CDR3, as DNA: TGTGCCAGCAGTTTGAGCGGGAGGAACACCGGGGAGCTGTTTTTT.

The rearrangement links TRBV7-6 to TRBJ1-2; TRBD1 matches at 8 bases. The CDR3 contains 14 residues. Germline V gene lookup returns CDR1 SGHVS and CDR2 FNYEAQ. With 4 bases clipped from V and 4 bases from J, the junction kept 5 bases outside the gene matches. CDR3 sequence: CASSSGQATYGYTF. As DNA, the CDR3 is TGTGCCAGCAGCTCGGGACAGGCAACCTATGGCTACACCTTC. Full variable domain (outside the CDR3, taken from reference TRBV7-6 and TRBJ1-2): GAGVSQSPRYKVTKRGQDVALRCDPISGHVSLYWYRQALGQGPEFLTYFNYEAQQDKSGLPNDRFSAERPEGSISTLTIQRTEQRDSAMYRCASSSGQATYGYTFGSGTRLTVV.

This clonotype was counted only a few times. The chain employs TRBV11-1 and TRBJ1-1; no clear D gene. V was shortened by 2 bases and J by 6 bases, with 10 bases between the two germline ends. The germline V gene encodes CDR1 SGHAT and CDR2 FQDESV (reference sequence). This CDR3 is built from 13 residues. CDR3 DNA: TGTGCCAGCAGCTTAATAGGGAAGGCTGAAGCTTTCTTT. This encodes CASSLIGKAEAFF.

Only a few counts were recorded for this clonotype. The chain carries TRBV12-3 or TRBV12-4 and TRBJ2-1, with D perhaps TRBD2 (7 bases). Trimming pared 1 base from V and 8 bases from J, leaving 12 bases between. The CDR3 is 14 residues long. For the CDR3, the DNA is TGTGCCAGCAGTTTAGGGGGGGGGCATGATGAGCAGTTCTTC. This sequence encodes CASSLGGGHDEQFF.

This clonotype came up many times. V usage is TRBV5-6 and J usage is TRBJ2-3; D gene ambiguous. Germline V CDR1 and CDR2: SGHDT, YYEEEE. This CDR3 has 15 residues. V was cut by 4 bases and J by 1 base, with 13 bases left in between. The CDR3 bases are TGTGCCAGCAGCCCCTCAGCCGGACGCACAGATACGCAGTATTTT. Translating it yields CASSPSAGRTDTQYF.

This clonotype has just a few counts. The chain couples TRBV6-6 to TRBJ2-2; 8 bases fit TRBD1. The junction had 21 bases not matched to a gene; V was cut back by 6 bases and J by 6 bases. This CDR3 is built from 19 residues. Per germline, CDR1 MNHNY and CDR2 SVGAGI (reference sequence). CDR3 DNA: TGTGCCAGCAGACTCGCGATGGGGCCAGGGGGCCCACACGCCGGGGAGCTGTTTTTT. It specifies CASRLAMGPGGPHAGELFF.

Here the CDR3 reads CASGFGSPNEKLFF. The DNA of the CDR3 is TGTGCCAGCGGTTTCGGGTCCCCTAATGAAAAACTGTTTTTT. V is TRBV6-5 and J is TRBJ1-4; D remains ambiguous. Germline-derived CDR1 and CDR2 are MNHEY and SVGAGI. The CDR3 contains 14 residues. V was clipped by 8 bases and J by 3 bases, with 13 bases between them.

The V and J genes are TRBV4-1 and TRBJ2-2, with unresolved D. This CDR3 comprises 16 residues. Germline V CDR1 and CDR2: MGHRA, YSYEKL. V was clipped by 4 bases and J by 5 bases, with 17 bases between them. CDR3 loop: CASSRTGSKVTGELFF. DNA for the CDR3: TGCGCCAGCAGCCGTACGGGCAGTAAGGTTACCGGGGAGCTGTTTTTT.

The table lists this clonotype with a few counts. The chain employs TRBV4-2 and TRBJ2-5, with TRBD2 matching over 13 bases. This CDR3 is 15 amino acids long. J lost 3 bases, V lost 4 bases, and 2 bases had no gene match. Germline V CDR1 and CDR2: LGHNA, YNFKEQ. CDR3 protein: CASSPTSGGKETQYF. As DNA, the CDR3 is TGTGCCAGCAGCCCGACTAGCGGGGGGAAAGAGACCCAGTACTTC.

The table lists this clonotype with many counts. The chain is built from TRBV7-2 and TRBJ2-5; 8 bases line up with TRBD2. The germline V gene has CDR1 SGHTA and CDR2 FQGNSA. The CDR3 extends over 16 amino acids. V dropped 1 base and J dropped 5; count of bases not matched to a gene: 9. The CDR3 DNA reads TGTGCCAGCAGCTTAGAGGCCGGGGGGGCCCGGGAGACCCAGTACTTC. Protein: CASSLEAGGARETQYF.

The chain combines TRBV7-9 with TRBJ2-3; TRBD2 matches 12 bases. This CDR3 contains 16 residues. J was trimmed by 5 bases and V by 5 bases; bases with no gene match: 8. Germline V CDR1 and CDR2: SEHNR, FQNEAQ (reference sequence). CDR3 sequence: CASSRGLAGTGDTQYF. In nucleotides, the CDR3 is TGTGCCAGCAGCCGGGGACTAGCGGGTACAGGAGATACGCAGTATTTT. Together with reference TRBV7-9 and TRBJ2-3, the CDR3 gives the full variable domain: DTGVSQNPRHKITKRGQNVTFRCDPISEHNRLYWYRQTLGQGPEFLTYFQNEAQLEKSRLLSDRFSAERPKGSFSTLEIQRTEQGDSAMYLCASSRGLAGTGDTQYFGPGTRLTVL.

This clonotype was seen more than once but under ten times. The gene calls are TRBV7-9 and TRBJ2-6, with D perhaps matching TRBD2 (6 bases). This CDR3 has 17 amino acids. V was trimmed by 7 bases and J by 1 base, leaving 17 bases between them. CDR1 and CDR2 from the germline V gene are SEHNR and FQNEAQ (reference sequence). Written as DNA, the CDR3 is TGTGCCAGCATCTATACCCAGGGAGGATCTGGGGCCAACGTCCTGACTTTC. Translation gives CASIYTQGGSGANVLTF.

This clonotype showed up many times. The rearrangement uses TRBV7-8 and TRBJ1-2, with D tentatively TRBD1 (6 bases). Trimming shortened V by 5 bases and J by 4 bases, and 26 bases separated the two germline ends. The CDR3 consists of 18 residues. CDR1 is SGHVS, CDR2 FQNEAQ, per germline. The CDR3 DNA is TGTGCCAGCAGCACTAAGGGGGGTACAAGGAATCGGGGCTATGGCTACACCTTC. This encodes CASSTKGGTRNRGYGYTF. Based on the CDR3 plus reference TRBV7-8 and TRBJ1-2, the full variable domain is GAGVSQSPRYKVAKRGQDVALRCDPISGHVSLFWYQQALGQGPEFLTYFQNEAQLDKSGLPSDRFFAERPEGSVSTLKIQRTQQEDSAVYLCASSTKGGTRNRGYGYTFGSGTRLTVV.

The table lists this clonotype with a few counts. The chain has TRBV11-2 and TRBJ1-4; D call uncertain. From germline, CDR1 is SGHAT and CDR2 FQNNGV. The CDR3 covers 12 residues. Deletions cut 4 bases from V and 2 bases from J, with 2 bases between. The CDR3 protein is CASSSTNEKLFF. The CDR3 DNA follows: TGTGCCAGCAGCTCCACTAATGAAAAACTGTTTTTT.

V usage is TRBV5-6 and J usage is TRBJ1-2, with D unresolved. Trimming removed 0 bases from V and 3 bases from J, with 12 bases in between. This CDR3 is 15 amino acids long. Germline CDR1 and CDR2: SGHDT and YYEEEE. The CDR3 nucleotides read TGTGCCAGCAGCTTGGTTCTACGCCCCGACTATGGCTACACCTTC. This translates into CASSLVLRPDYGYTF.

In this sample, this clonotype turned up many times. The genes are TRBV7-8 and TRBJ2-2; D is undetermined. This CDR3 comprises 16 residues. With 6 bases removed from V and 7 bases from J, the gap between germline ends came to 21 bases. Germline loops: CDR1 SGHVS, CDR2 FQNEAQ. The CDR3 DNA reads as TGTGCCAGCAGGGAGCCGCAAATAGAAATGTTCGGGGAGCTGTTTTTT. Its protein product is CASREPQIEMFGELFF.

The genes are TRBV11-2 and TRBJ2-6; TRBD1 matches at 7 bases. The germline CDR1 and CDR2 sequences are SGHAT and FQNNGV. With 8 bases clipped from V and 0 bases from J, the junction kept 10 bases outside the gene matches. This CDR3 spans 17 amino acids. The CDR3 region is CASEVDRLSSGANVLTF. The CDR3 nucleotides read TGTGCCAGCGAGGTGGACAGGTTGAGCTCTGGGGCCAACGTCCTGACTTTC.

This clonotype was detected only a few times. The genes are TRBV4-3 and TRBJ2-1; D may be TRBD2 (6 bases). V lost 0 bases and J lost 2, with 8 bases in between. Germline V lookup: CDR1 LGHNA, CDR2 YSLEER. There are 15 residues in the CDR3. This chain's CDR3 is CASSQDGRPYNEQFF. In DNA, the CDR3 is TGCGCCAGCAGCCAAGATGGGAGGCCCTACAATGAGCAGTTCTTC.

This clonotype has just a few counts. The chain joins TRBV7-9 to TRBJ2-2, with TRBD1 as a possible D gene (5 bases). Per germline, CDR1 SEHNR and CDR2 FQNEAQ (reference sequence). The ends were cut back, 5 bases at V and 14 bases at J, with 12 bases in the middle. This CDR3 is built from 11 residues. The CDR3 spells CASSPRQSLFF. CDR3 nucleotides: TGTGCCAGCAGCCCAAGACAGAGCCTGTTTTTT. Drawing the rest from reference TRBV7-9 and TRBJ2-2, the complete variable domain is DTGVSQNPRHKITKRGQNVTFRCDPISEHNRLYWYRQTLGQGPEFLTYFQNEAQLEKSRLLSDRFSAERPKGSFSTLEIQRTEQGDSAMYLCASSPRQSLFFGEGSRLTVL.

This sequence joins TRBV27 and TRBJ2-2; no clear D gene. Trimming shortened V by 6 bases and J by 4 bases, and 9 bases separated the two germline ends. The length of the CDR3 is 13 residues. CDR1 MNHEY and CDR2 SMNVEV come from the germline V gene (reference sequence). The CDR3 spells CASRRTGTGELFF. The CDR3 coding sequence is TGTGCCAGCAGACGAACTGGCACCGGGGAGCTGTTTTTT.

V usage is TRBV18 and J usage is TRBJ1-1; D is unclear. Trimming left V 6 bases short and J 2 bases short, with 19 bases between. Germline V CDR1 and CDR2: KGHSH, LQKENI. The CDR3 spans 16 residues. The CDR3 spells CASSEQHGLGNTEAFF. In DNA form, the CDR3 reads TGTGCCAGCTCGGAACAGCATGGGCTGGGAAACACTGAAGCTTTCTTT.

This clonotype was counted ten times or more. The chain employs TRBV7-2 and TRBJ2-3, with TRBD1 as a possible D gene (6 bases). CDR3 size: 12 residues. The V end was cut by 5 bases, the J end by 6 bases, with 9 bases between. Germline V lookup: CDR1 SGHTA, CDR2 FQGNSA. The CDR3 nucleotides are TGTGCCAGCAGCGGAAGGGGGGATACGCAGTATTTT. Its translation: CASSGRGDTQYF.

The rearrangement uses TRBV19 and TRBJ1-5; 11 positions match TRBD1. The CDR3 consists of 19 residues. V trimming: 3 bases; J trimming: 4 bases; junction bases outside the gene matches: 14. The germline gives CDR1 LNHDA, CDR2 SQIVND (reference sequence). In DNA form, the CDR3 reads TGTGCCAGTAGTATCCACTTTGCCTCCGGGACAGGGGGAAATCAGCCCCAGCATTTT. Its protein product is CASSIHFASGTGGNQPQHF.

The chain couples TRBV19 to TRBJ1-2; 7 bases agree with TRBD1. J gave up 7 bases and V 3 bases, and 8 bases lay outside the gene matches. CDR1 is LNHDA, CDR2 SQIVND, per germline (reference sequence). The CDR3 is 14 amino acids. This chain's CDR3 is CASSMGRTGIGYTF. CDR3 bases: TGTGCCAGTAGTATGGGCCGGACAGGTATTGGCTACACCTTC. Full variable domain (rest looked up from reference TRBV19 and TRBJ1-2): DGGITQSPKYLFRKEGQNVTLSCEQNLNHDAMYWYRQDPGQGLRLIYYSQIVNDFQKGDIAEGYSVSREKKESFPLTVTSAQKNPTAFYLCASSMGRTGIGYTFGSGTRLTVV.

This clonotype was found a few times. The chain uses TRBV30 and TRBJ1-6; TRBD1 aligns across 7 bases. This CDR3 is 14 amino acids long. V was clipped by 0 bases and J by 7 bases; unmatched bases: 3. In germline, CDR1 is GTSNPN, CDR2 SVGIG (reference sequence). The CDR3 DNA sequence: TGTGCCTGGAGTGTCGACAGGGTGAATTCACCCCTCCACTTT. This sequence encodes CAWSVDRVNSPLHF.

This chain uses TRBV7-9 with TRBJ2-1, with TRBD2 as a possible D gene (7 bases). There are 17 residues in the CDR3. V was trimmed by 5 bases and J by 5 bases, leaving 22 bases between them. Looked up from germline, CDR1 is SEHNR and CDR2 is FQNEAQ (reference sequence). CDR3 bases: TGTGCCAGCAGCAGAAGGGGGGGGGGGGGCGGGAACAATGAGCAGTTCTTC. Translation: CASSRRGGGGGNNEQFF.